This T cell receptor beta chain was recovered during a study of Graves' ophthalmopathy and Graves' hyperthyroidism. Amplified TCR beta CDR3 regions were obtained using RNA transcripts as template. The workflow started with a first-round RT-PCR run with HTBI primers and then moved on to a second-round multiplex PCR. Via MiXCR, TCRdb re-called the multiplex PCR reads, giving one row per CDR3 protein. This table has 740,000 or so distinct CDR3 sequences, around 40% appearing once. In this sample, this clonotype turned up many times. Germline V lookup: CDR1 SGHTA, CDR2 FQGNSA. The CDR3 loop spans 13 amino acids. The V end was cut by 6 bases, the J end by 3 bases, with 12 bases between.

This receptor was identified in an adult man with Graves' ophthalmopathy. This chain uses TRBV7-2 with TRBJ2-7, with D unresolved. The sequencing input was peripheral blood. The CDR3 coding sequence is TGTGCCAGCAGTTCTTTTACAGACTACGAGCAGTACTTC. It encodes CASSSFTDYEQYF.